This T cell receptor beta chain was identified in a study of response to subunit inactivated influenza vaccine. General study points: The authors proposed limited new T cell recruitment per seasonal influenza vaccination.

TCRdb reprocessed the RT-PCR reads via MiXCR and lists one record per CDR3 protein. The sample has under 850,000 distinct CDR3 sequences, approximately 18% seen once; the top ten hold approximately 10%. Germline values: CDR1 ENHRY, CDR2 SYGVKD. The CDR3 covers 13 residues. V was clipped by 7 bases and J by 7 bases, with 14 bases between them. At least ten counts were recorded for this clonotype. Its cognate antigen is unknown. This TCR was sampled from a man aged 50 to 60 who received an inactivated influenza vaccine. This chain uses TRBV10-3 with TRBJ2-1; perhaps TRBD2 as D (5 bases). Specimen: PBMCs from blood, collected roughly 5 days after vaccination. CDR3 sequence: CAIMDGIGNEQFF. For the CDR3, the DNA is TGTGCCATCATGGACGGGATTGGGAATGAGCAGTTCTTC.